This is a list of T cell receptor beta chains from one sample in a study of blood T cell repertoires in COVID-19. The table came from immunoSEQ multiplex PCR; TCRdb's copy has only in-frame clones and leaves some out. The sample has 150,000 to 200,000 clones; more than 65% are singletons. Sample: peripheral blood. All receptors come from a human donor with acute or convalescent COVID-19. The donor label of this sample is uncertain. CDR3s include the opening cysteine and the closing phenylalanine or tryptophan. D genes are given only for firm matches. A row's size may be missing; if present it is once, few, many or a size class.

clone size	J gene	V gene	D gene	CDR3 length	CDR3 DNA	CDR3 protein
-	TRBJ2-5	TRBV2	TRBD1	14	TGTGCCAGCAGTGGACAGGGGGAGGTCGAGACCCAGTACTTC	CASSGQGEVETQYF
few	TRBJ2-7	TRBV3-1/TRBV3-2	-	12	TGTGCCAGCAGCAATACTAGGACGGAGCAGTACTTC	CASSNTRTEQYF
-	TRBJ2-1	TRBV5-4	TRBD2	16	TGTGCCAGCAGCTTCCACTTGACTAGCGGGAGCAATGAGCAGTTCTTC	CASSFHLTSGSNEQFF
-	TRBJ1-5	TRBV18	TRBD1	14	TGTGCCAGCTCACCATCAGGGGGCGGGCAGCCCCAGCATTTT	CASSPSGGGQPQHF
-	TRBJ2-2	TRBV30	-	14	TGTGCCTGGATCCGACTAGAGAACACCGGGGAGCTGTTTTTT	CAWIRLENTGELFF
-	TRBJ2-7	TRBV11-3	TRBD2	13	TGTGCCAGCAGCGCACGGGGGGCCTACGAGCAGTACTTC	CASSARGAYEQYF
-	TRBJ2-5	TRBV5-5	TRBD2	15	TGTGCCAGCAGCCCCCGGACTAGCCCCCAAGAGACCCAGTACTTC	CASSPRTSPQETQYF
-	TRBJ2-5	TRBV5-6	TRBD2	15	TGTGCCAGCAGCTTGAAACTAGCGGTCGACGAGACCCAGTACTTC	CASSLKLAVDETQYF
-	TRBJ1-1	TRBV27	-	17	TGTGCCAGCAGTTTAATCGGGGGACGCGCGACGGACACTGAAGCTTTCTTT	CASSLIGGRATDTEAFF
once	TRBJ1-4	TRBV18	-	16	TGTGCCAGCTCACCAACCCAGACCGCGGGAAACGAAAAACTGTTTTTT	CASSPTQTAGNEKLFF
-	TRBJ1-2	TRBV19	TRBD1	14	TGTGCCAGTACCCCGACAGGGGACAGCTATGGCTACACCTTC	CASTPTGDSYGYTF
-	TRBJ2-1	TRBV7-9	TRBD1	14	TGTGCCAGCAGCCACTTAAATAGGGGGCATGAGCAGTTCTTC	CASSHLNRGHEQFF
-	TRBJ1-4	TRBV27	TRBD1	14	TGTGCCAGCAGTTCGACAGGGGGCTATGAAAAACTGTTTTTT	CASSSTGGYEKLFF
-	TRBJ1-2	TRBV4-1	-	14	TGCGCCAGCAGCCAAGATCAGCGGGGTTTTGGCTACACCTTC	CASSQDQRGFGYTF
-	TRBJ2-5	TRBV2	TRBD2	16	TGTGCCAGCAGTGTGGCTAGCGGGGGGCCGGGGGAGACCCAGTACTTC	CASSVASGGPGETQYF
-	TRBJ1-1	TRBV9	-	15	TGTGCCAGCAGCTCAGCCGGGACACCGAACACTGAAGCTTTCTTT	CASSSAGTPNTEAFF
-	TRBJ2-5	TRBV27	-	14	TGTGCCAGCTGGGGGGACTGGAGTGGAGAGACCCAGTACTTC	CASWGDWSGETQYF